The T cell receptor beta chain described here comes from a study of CD8 T cells in Susac syndrome. Study-wide results and limits: That the number of individuals in its TCR sequencing and HLA analysis was relatively small was acknowledged by the study.

Sequencing of TCR beta covered CD8+ and CD4+ T cells obtained from blood. TEMRA cells were FACS-enriched and CD8+ and CD4+ T cells negatively isolated. In regard to this clonotype: The antigen is not known.

Germline values: CDR1 SGDLS, CDR2 YYNGEE. CDR3 length: 15 residues. Trimming stripped 4 bases from V and 2 bases from J, with 13 bases between. A quantity of roughly 0.5 to 1 ug RNA underwent reverse transcription using random hexamers. An immunoSEQ multiplex PCR amplified TCR beta CDR3 over 54 Vbeta and 13 Jbeta. TCRdb re-called the immunoSEQ multiplex PCR reads through MiXCR, storing one row per CDR3 protein. The table lists about 300,000 distinct CDR3 sequences, about 85% of them singletons. Source material: CD8+ T cells from PBMCs. This chain connects TRBV9 to TRBJ2-1, with D perhaps assigned TRBD1 or TRBD2 (5 bases each). The origin of this receptor is a human donor with multiple sclerosis. In nucleotides, the CDR3 is TGTGCCAGCAGCCCTACCGGGACGGCCTACAATGAGCAGTTCTTC. It yields the protein CASSPTGTAYNEQFF. Together with reference TRBV9 and TRBJ2-1, the CDR3 gives the full variable domain: DSGVTQTPKHLITATGQRVTLRCSPRSGDLSVYWYQQSLDQGLQFLIQYYNGEERAKGNILERFSAQQFPDLHSELNLSSLELGDSALYFCASSPTGTAYNEQFFGPGTRLTVL.